This is a list of T cell receptor beta chains from one sample in a study of T cells after yellow fever vaccination. One entry per CDR3 protein results from TCRdb running MiXCR on the 5' RACE reads. The sample includes about 550,000 distinct CDR3 sequences, roughly 21% seen only once; the top ten take more than 13%. This specimen consisted of PBMCs, obtained 15 days after the yellow fever booster vaccination. These receptors were collected from a man younger than 40 who received the YFV17D yellow fever vaccine. Each CDR3 is given with its conserved first and last residue. The D gene is left open where the match is weak. Expanded clones are given a class, and other clones once, few, many or no size at all.

>NA|TRBD2|TRBJ2-5|TRBV7-2
TGTGCCAGCAGCTTCAATGCGGGAGGAGTGGAGACCCAGTACTTC
CASSFNAGGVETQYF
>few|NA|TRBJ2-1|TRBV15
TGTGCCACCAGTTTAGCGTTTGTTAATGAGCAGTTCTTC
CATSLAFVNEQFF
>NA|NA|TRBJ2-2|TRBV7-2
TGTGCCAGCAGCCCCAGGCATCTCACCGGGGAGCTGTTTTTT
CASSPRHLTGELFF
>few|TRBD1|TRBJ1-6|TRBV20-1
TGCAGTGCCGGGAGGGGGCCTGGGACACCCCTCCACTTT
CSAGRGPGTPLHF
>NA|NA|TRBJ1-2|TRBV28
TGTGCCAGCTTCGGGACGGCTCCTAACTATGGCTACACCTTC
CASFGTAPNYGYTF
>few|TRBD2|TRBJ2-1|TRBV4-2
TGTGCCAGCAGCCCGAAGACTAGCGGGAGGGAACTGGGCGGGGGTGTTGAGCAGTTCTTC
CASSPKTSGRELGGGVEQFF
>NA|NA|TRBJ1-2|TRBV20-1
TGCAGTGCTAGAAGACAGCTGTGGGGTTATGGCTACACCTTC
CSARRQLWGYGYTF
>NA|NA|TRBJ2-3|TRBV4-2
TGTGCCAGCAGCCGCGGGCTTCTCTGCGATACGCAGTATTTT
CASSRGLLCDTQYF
>few|NA|TRBJ2-7|TRBV29-1
TGCAGCGTTGAAGATCAGGCTAGAGGCTACGAGCAGTACTTC
CSVEDQARGYEQYF
>NA|NA|TRBJ2-3|TRBV20-1
TGCAGTGCTAGGGGCCGTGATTCAGATACGCAGTATTTT
CSARGRDSDTQYF
>few|TRBD2|TRBJ2-7|TRBV20-1
TGCAGTGCTAGAGCCTTGGGTCTAGCGGGAGTCAGTGAGCAGTACTTC
CSARALGLAGVSEQYF
>few|NA|TRBJ2-4|TRBV14
TGTGCCAGCAGCCAAGGCAGCGGGCCCGCTTTTCTAGCCAAAAACATTCAGTACTTC
CASSQGSGPAFLAKNIQYF
>NA|NA|TRBJ2-5|TRBV5-1
TGCGCCAGCAGCACCGCCGGACAGACGGGGGAGACCCAGTACTTC
CASSTAGQTGETQYF
>NA|NA|TRBJ2-5|TRBV15
TGTGCCACCAGCAGAGATAATAGGGTTGGAGGGACCCAGTACTTC
CATSRDNRVGGTQYF
>NA|NA|TRBJ2-3|TRBV10-3
TGTGCCATCAGAGTGGACGGCACAGATACGCAGTATTTT
CAIRVDGTDTQYF
>NA|TRBD2|TRBJ2-5|TRBV7-9
TGTGCCAGCAGCTTCGCTAGCGGGAGCGTCCCAATAGAGACCCAGTACTTC
CASSFASGSVPIETQYF
>few|NA|TRBJ1-1|TRBV7-2
TGTGCCAGCAGCTTTAGAGGACAGAGCGCCGAAGCTTTCTTT
CASSFRGQSAEAFF
>NA|NA|TRBJ2-2|TRBV24-1
TGTGCCACCCAGGGACAGAACACCGGGGAGCTGTTTTTT
CATQGQNTGELFF
>NA|NA|TRBJ1-6|TRBV20-1
TGCAGTGCTAGAGAGGGGTACAGGCTGGATTCACCCCTCCACTTT
CSAREGYRLDSPLHF
>NA|NA|TRBJ2-1|TRBV7-9
TGTGCCAGCAGCTTAGTTGCAGGTCCTAACAATGAGCAGTTCTTC
CASSLVAGPNNEQFF
>NA|NA|TRBJ2-3|TRBV6-2/TRBV6-3
TGTGCCAGCAGTGGAGTTCGAGGGTCGTCCGGCACAGATACGCAGTATTTT
CASSGVRGSSGTDTQYF
>NA|NA|TRBJ1-1|TRBV12-3/TRBV12-4
TGTGCCAGCAGTCCCCTTTTGGTGGTGAACACTGAAGCTTTCTTT
CASSPLLVVNTEAFF
>NA|NA|TRBJ2-2|TRBV5-6
TGTGCCAGCAGCTTGGTAGTTGCGGGAAATACGAACACCGGGGAGCTGTTTTTT
CASSLVVAGNTNTGELFF
>few|TRBD1|TRBJ2-7|TRBV5-1
TGCGCCAGCAGCTTTAGTATCCCGGGACAGGGGGACTACGAGCAGTACTTC
CASSFSIPGQGDYEQYF
>few|NA|TRBJ1-6|TRBV28
TGTGCCAGCAGTTTGGGGGGCCCCGGGGCAAATTCACCCCTCCACTTT
CASSLGGPGANSPLHF
>NA|NA|TRBJ2-2|TRBV6-2/TRBV6-3
TGTGCCAGCAGTAATGCTGGGAACACCGGGGAGCTGTTTTTT
CASSNAGNTGELFF
>NA|TRBD2|TRBJ2-1|TRBV12-3/TRBV12-4
TGTGCCAGCAGCCCGTTAGCGGGGTACAATGAGCAGTTCTTC
CASSPLAGYNEQFF
>NA|NA|TRBJ1-5|TRBV6-2/TRBV6-3
TGTGCCAGTCGGACAGATAGCAATCAGCCCCAGCATTTT
CASRTDSNQPQHF
>NA|NA|TRBJ2-5|TRBV20-1
TGCAGTGCTAGAGATTCGGCAGGAGACCTCGAGACCCAGTACTTC
CSARDSAGDLETQYF
>NA|NA|TRBJ2-6|TRBV9
TGTGCCAGCAGGCAAGGCGGCTCTGGGGCCAACGTCCTGACTTTC
CASRQGGSGANVLTF
>few|NA|TRBJ2-7|TRBV2
TGTGCCAGCCGACGCCTGCCAGTAGCTCACACCTACGAGCAGTACTTC
CASRRLPVAHTYEQYF
>few|TRBD1|TRBJ2-7|TRBV28
TGTGCCAGCAGTTTAGGGACAGGGGGCTTCTACGAGCAGTACTTC
CASSLGTGGFYEQYF
>few|NA|TRBJ2-5|TRBV5-4
TGTGCCAGCAGGACGACTGGAGAGACCCAGTACTTC
CASRTTGETQYF
>few|NA|TRBJ2-7|TRBV12-3/TRBV12-4
TGTGCCAGCAGTTTCCCCAGGGACTCGGGCGAGCAGTACTTC
CASSFPRDSGEQYF
>NA|NA|TRBJ2-7|TRBV28
TGTGCCAGCCGCCTCGGCCGGATCTACGAGCAGTACTTC
CASRLGRIYEQYF
>few|NA|TRBJ1-5|TRBV7-2
TGTGCCAGCAGCTTCCAGGGACAGCCCCAGCATTTT
CASSFQGQPQHF
>NA|NA|TRBJ1-5|TRBV20-1
TGCAGTGCTACCCCAGGGGGCAATCAGCCCCAGCATTTT
CSATPGGNQPQHF
>few|TRBD1|TRBJ1-1|TRBV5-5
TGTGCCAGCAGCCGAAGTTCCGGGACAGTTAATCGAGCTTTCTTT
CASSRSSGTVNRAFF
>NA|NA|TRBJ2-3|TRBV6-1
TGTGCCAGCAGTGAGAAAAACGCTGACTACCGCACAGATACGCAGTATTTT
CASSEKNADYRTDTQYF
>NA|NA|TRBJ2-1|TRBV7-2
TGTGCCAGCAGCTTAGGGAGGGGACGCTACAATGAGCAGTTCTTC
CASSLGRGRYNEQFF
>NA|NA|TRBJ2-1|TRBV19
TGTGCCAGTAGCAAGACTTTTAGCAGGTTCAATGAGCAGTTCTTC
CASSKTFSRFNEQFF
>few|NA|TRBJ2-1|TRBV7-9
TGTGCCAGCAGCTTAGATCTCGACAATGAGCAGTTCTTC
CASSLDLDNEQFF
>few|NA|TRBJ1-1|TRBV7-9
TGTGCCAGCAGCGAGGTGTTACGGAACACTGAAGCTTTCTTT
CASSEVLRNTEAFF
>few|NA|TRBJ1-5|TRBV7-2
TGTGCCAGCAGCACACAAAAACAGCCCCAGCATTTT
CASSTQKQPQHF